This T cell receptor beta chain is drawn from a study of regulatory T cells in long-lasting Graves disease. At least ten counts were recorded for this clonotype. Between the trimmed V and J ends, which lost 6 bases and 3 bases, there was a span of 3 bases. The germline CDR1 and CDR2 sequences are SNHLY and FYNNEI. This CDR3 is 10 amino acids long. Indicated time point: newly diagnosed GD, antithyroid drugs for less than 3 months. PBMC-extracted RNA yielded the TCR library. TCR beta libraries were built with iRepertoire HTBI primers and Arm-PCR of CDR3 regions. TCRdb ran MiXCR on the multiplex PCR reads and lists one entry per CDR3 protein. The sample comprises 350,000 to 450,000 distinct CDR3 sequences, over 15% of which are singletons, and 25% to 30% rests with the top ten. The data were also submitted as part of a second study, on T cells in Graves' hyperthyroidism and ophthalmopathy. From that second work: Most clonotypes expanded in the thyroid (above 0.001) were also present in blood.

The chain employs TRBV2 and TRBJ2-7; D not resolved. Sample: peripheral blood mononuclear cells (PBMCs), taken at new diagnosis, from a patient treated with antithyroid drugs. The TCR sequence derives from a man aged 35 to 55 with Graves disease. This CDR3 reads CASRNYEQYF. The CDR3 coding sequence is TGTGCCAGCAGAAACTACGAGCAGTACTTC.